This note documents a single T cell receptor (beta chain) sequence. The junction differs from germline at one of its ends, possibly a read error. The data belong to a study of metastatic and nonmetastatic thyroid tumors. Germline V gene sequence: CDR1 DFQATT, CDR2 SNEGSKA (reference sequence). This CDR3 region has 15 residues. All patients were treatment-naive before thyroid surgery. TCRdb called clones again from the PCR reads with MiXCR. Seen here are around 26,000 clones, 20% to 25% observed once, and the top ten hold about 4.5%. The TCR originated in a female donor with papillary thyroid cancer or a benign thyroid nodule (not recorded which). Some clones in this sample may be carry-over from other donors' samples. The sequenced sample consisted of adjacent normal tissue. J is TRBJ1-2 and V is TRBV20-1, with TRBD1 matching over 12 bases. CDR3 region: CSAIPGQGAAYGYTF. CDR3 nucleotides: TGCAGCGCTATTCCGGGACAGGGGGCTGCCTATGGCTACACCTTC.